A single sample is the source of the 15 T cell receptor beta chains below, sequenced in a study of blood T cells in healthy people across ages. With a J-beta primer mix and a sample-barcoded 5' primer, a second PCR ran about 7 to 11 cycles. TCRdb ran MiXCR on the 5' RACE reads and lists one entry per CDR3 protein. The sample has approximately 670,000 distinct CDR3 sequences; over 40% are singletons. The specimen was blood. These receptors were obtained from a man older than 75 in good health.

The V and J genes are TRBV20-1 and TRBJ2-5, with TRBD1 as a possible D gene (5 bases). Germline assignment: CDR1 DFQATT and CDR2 SNEGSKA (reference sequence). V was cut by 0 bases and J by 6 bases, with 8 bases left in between. There are 12 residues in the CDR3. CDR3 DNA sequence: TGCAGTGCTAGAGATGGGGCGAAGACCCAGTACTTC. It translates to CSARDGAKTQYF.

CDR3 sequence reads: CSVEVRSLNTEAFF. The CDR3 region has the DNA TGCAGCGTTGAAGTTAGGTCCTTGAACACTGAAGCTTTCTTT. This chain joins TRBV29-1 and TRBJ1-1, with D unresolved. The germline V gene encodes CDR1 SQVTM and CDR2 ANQGSEA. The V gene lost 1 base and the J gene lost 0 bases, with 9 bases spanning the gap. The CDR3 runs 14 residues.

In the case of this clonotype: A much more abundant neighbour one base away suggests this may be a read error. The chain combines TRBV15 with TRBJ2-1, with 7 bases identical to TRBD2. The CDR3 has 19 amino acids. Germline V lookup: CDR1 LNHNV, CDR2 YYDKDF (reference sequence). The CDR3 is CATSRDSGGGLGSYNERFF. CDR3 coding DNA: TGTGCCACCAGCAGAGATAGTGGGGGGGGTTTGGGCTCCTACAATGAGCGGTTCTTC.

This clonotype has just one count. The rearrangement uses TRBV7-2 and TRBJ1-6, with TRBD1 identical over 7 bases. The trim removed 4 bases at V and 3 bases at J, leaving 3 bases unmatched. The CDR3 length is 15 residues. Germline V lookup: CDR1 SGHTA, CDR2 FQGNSA. In nucleotides, the CDR3 is TGTGCCAGCAGCTCGCGGGACAGCTATAATTCACCCCTCCACTTT. Translated: CASSSRDSYNSPLHF.

The genes are TRBV5-1 and TRBJ2-2, with 9 bases that match TRBD1. The CDR3 has 15 residues. Trimming at V came to 3 bases and at J to 6 bases, leaving 6 bases not matched to a gene. CDR1 is SGHRS, CDR2 YFSETQ, per germline. The CDR3 sequence: CASSSGTGFPGELFF. CDR3 nucleotides: TGCGCCAGCAGCTCCGGGACAGGGTTCCCCGGGGAGCTGTTTTTT. Full variable domain (missing parts from reference TRBV5-1 and TRBJ2-2): KAGVTQTPRYLIKTRGQQVTLSCSPISGHRSVSWYQQTPGQGLQFLFEYFSETQRNKGNFPGRFSGRQFSNSRSEMNVSTLELGDSALYLCASSSGTGFPGELFFGEGSRLTVL.

Of note for this clonotype: A junction end diverges from the germline sequence, so it may reflect a read error. The genes are TRBV28 and TRBJ2-3; 7 bases line up with TRBD1. The CDR3 is made up of 16 amino acids. The germline V gene has CDR1 MDHEN and CDR2 SYDVKM. The CDR3 here is CASGLNPGQSTDTQYF. As DNA, the CDR3 is TGTGCCAGCGGTTTAAATCCGGGACAGAGCACAGATACGCAGTATTTT.

This clonotype turned up a few times. The chain carries TRBV29-1 and TRBJ1-1, with unresolved D. Germline V lookup: CDR1 SQVTM, CDR2 ANQGSEA. The V end lost 7 bases, the J end lost 7 bases, and 28 bases lay between the germline ends. The CDR3 sequence is 16 residues long. The CDR3 DNA reads TGCAGCGGTGAGAAATCGTCAGGAGGCTTTGGAGGTGAAGCTTTCTTT. Translation: CSGEKSSGGFGGEAFF.

This clonotype was counted at least ten times. The chain is built from TRBV19 and TRBJ2-6, with D possibly TRBD1 on 5 matching bases. The CDR3 contains 15 residues. V gave up 3 bases and J gave up 0 bases, with 6 bases separating them. Looked up from germline, CDR1 is LNHDA and CDR2 is SQIVND (reference sequence). The CDR3 reads CASSIRVSGANVLTF. In DNA form, the CDR3 reads TGTGCCAGTAGTATCAGGGTCTCTGGGGCCAACGTCCTGACTTTC.

This clonotype was counted between two and nine times. The chain is built from TRBV5-1 and TRBJ2-5; 8 bases align to TRBD1. V was pared by 6 bases and J by 4 bases, with 8 bases of the junction left unmatched. Per the germline V gene, CDR1 is SGHRS and CDR2 is YFSETQ. The CDR3 length is 14 residues. The CDR3 nucleotides are TGCGCCAGCACTCCCGGGACAGGATTAGAGACCCAGTACTTC. It is translated as CASTPGTGLETQYF.

The rearrangement uses TRBV7-9 and TRBJ2-3; no clear D. Germline CDR1 reads SEHNR; CDR2 reads FQNEAQ (reference sequence). Trimming removed 8 bases from V and 2 bases from J, with 14 bases in between. This CDR3 is 14 amino acids long. The CDR3 coding sequence is TGTGCCAGCTCTTCTGGGTCTAACACAGATACGCAGTATTTT. Protein product: CASSSGSNTDTQYF.

A few counts support this clonotype. The V call is TRBV12-3 or TRBV12-4, the J call TRBJ2-7, with no clear D. The CDR3 runs 13 residues. Trimming took 3 bases from V and 3 from J, leaving 9 bases between them. The CDR3 nucleotides are TGTGCCAGCAGTTTTCACCGGAGCTACGAGCAGTACTTC. Translating gives CASSFHRSYEQYF.

In its sample, this clonotype was seen once. The genes are TRBV28 and TRBJ1-5; D gene uncertain. V was shortened by 6 bases and J by 0 bases, with 3 bases between the two germline ends. The CDR3 loop spans 12 amino acids. The germline CDR1 and CDR2 sequences are MDHEN and SYDVKM. CDR3 loop: CASRHSNQPQHF. The CDR3 bases are TGTGCCAGCAGGCATAGCAATCAGCCCCAGCATTTT.

This chain links TRBV20-1 with TRBJ2-5; 7 bases map to TRBD1. Germline lookup yields CDR1 DFQATT and CDR2 SNEGSKA (reference sequence). V gave up 5 bases and J gave up 2 bases; unmatched junction bases: 8. CDR3 length equals 14 residues. In DNA form, the CDR3 reads TGCAGTGCTGCCCGTGGGACAGTTCAAGAGACCCAGTACTTC. It is translated as CSAARGTVQETQYF.

The table lists this clonotype with a few counts. The chain combines TRBV12-3 or TRBV12-4 with TRBJ2-3, with a tentative D call TRBD1 (7 bases). V was cut by 4 bases and J by 3 bases, with 14 bases left in between. The CDR3 is 15 residues long. The DNA of the CDR3 is TGTGCCAGCAGTTCCTCACAGGGGAGGACAGATACGCAGTATTTT. Translated, it gives CASSSSQGRTDTQYF.

In the case of this clonotype: The junction differs from germline at one of its ends, possibly a read error. This CDR3 is CASSYSGTTSKTQYF. The CDR3 DNA sequence: TGTGCTAGCAGCTACAGCGGGACCACTTCGAAGACCCAGTACTTC. The chain couples TRBV7-7 to TRBJ2-7; 7 nucleotides line up with TRBD2. The J call is in doubt because the DNA end fits TRBJ2-5 better. The CDR3 extends over 15 amino acids. Germline values: CDR1 SSHAT, CDR2 FNYEAQ (reference sequence).